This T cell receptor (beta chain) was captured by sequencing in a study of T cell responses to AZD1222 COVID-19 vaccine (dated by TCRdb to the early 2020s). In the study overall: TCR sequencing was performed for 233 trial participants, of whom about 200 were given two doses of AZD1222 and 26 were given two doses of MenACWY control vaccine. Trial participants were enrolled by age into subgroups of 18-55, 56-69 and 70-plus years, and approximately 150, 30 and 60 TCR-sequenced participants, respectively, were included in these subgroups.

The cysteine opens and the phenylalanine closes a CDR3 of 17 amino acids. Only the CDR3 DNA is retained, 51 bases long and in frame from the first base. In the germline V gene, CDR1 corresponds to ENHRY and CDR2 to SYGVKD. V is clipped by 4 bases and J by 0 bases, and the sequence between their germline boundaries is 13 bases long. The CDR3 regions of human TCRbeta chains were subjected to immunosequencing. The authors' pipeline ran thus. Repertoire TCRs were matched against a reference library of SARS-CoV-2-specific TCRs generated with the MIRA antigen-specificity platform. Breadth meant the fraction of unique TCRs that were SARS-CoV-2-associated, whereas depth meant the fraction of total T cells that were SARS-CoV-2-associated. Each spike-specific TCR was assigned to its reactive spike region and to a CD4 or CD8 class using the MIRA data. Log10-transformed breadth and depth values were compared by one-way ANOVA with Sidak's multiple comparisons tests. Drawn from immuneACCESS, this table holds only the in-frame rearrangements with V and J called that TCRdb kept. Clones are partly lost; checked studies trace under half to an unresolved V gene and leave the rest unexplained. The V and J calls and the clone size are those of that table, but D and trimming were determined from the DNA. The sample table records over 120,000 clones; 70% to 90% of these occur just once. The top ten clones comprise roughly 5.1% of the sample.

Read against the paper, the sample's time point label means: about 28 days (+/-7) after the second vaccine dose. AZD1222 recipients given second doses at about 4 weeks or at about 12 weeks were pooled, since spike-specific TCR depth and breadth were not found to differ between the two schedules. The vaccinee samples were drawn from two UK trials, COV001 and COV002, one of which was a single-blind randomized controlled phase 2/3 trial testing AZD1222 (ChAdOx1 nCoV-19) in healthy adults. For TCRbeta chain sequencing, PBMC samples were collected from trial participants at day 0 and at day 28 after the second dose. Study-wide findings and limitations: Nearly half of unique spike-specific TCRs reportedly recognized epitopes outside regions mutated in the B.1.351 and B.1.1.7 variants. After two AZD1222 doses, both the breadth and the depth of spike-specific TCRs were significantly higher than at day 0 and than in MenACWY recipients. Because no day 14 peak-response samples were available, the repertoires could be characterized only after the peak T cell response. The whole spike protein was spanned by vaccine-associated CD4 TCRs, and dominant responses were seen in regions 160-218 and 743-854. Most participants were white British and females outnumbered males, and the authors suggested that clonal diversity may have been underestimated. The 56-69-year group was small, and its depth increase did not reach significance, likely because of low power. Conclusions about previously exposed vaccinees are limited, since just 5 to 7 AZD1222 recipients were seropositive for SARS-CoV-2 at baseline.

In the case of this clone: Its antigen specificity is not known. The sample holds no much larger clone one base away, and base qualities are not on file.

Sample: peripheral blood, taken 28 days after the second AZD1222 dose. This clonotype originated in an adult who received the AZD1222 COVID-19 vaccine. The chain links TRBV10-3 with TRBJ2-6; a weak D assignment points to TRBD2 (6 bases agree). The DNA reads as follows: TGTGCCATCAGTGCGGAGGAGGGGATCTCTGGGGCCAACGTCCTGACTTTC. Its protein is CAISAEEGISGANVLTF.